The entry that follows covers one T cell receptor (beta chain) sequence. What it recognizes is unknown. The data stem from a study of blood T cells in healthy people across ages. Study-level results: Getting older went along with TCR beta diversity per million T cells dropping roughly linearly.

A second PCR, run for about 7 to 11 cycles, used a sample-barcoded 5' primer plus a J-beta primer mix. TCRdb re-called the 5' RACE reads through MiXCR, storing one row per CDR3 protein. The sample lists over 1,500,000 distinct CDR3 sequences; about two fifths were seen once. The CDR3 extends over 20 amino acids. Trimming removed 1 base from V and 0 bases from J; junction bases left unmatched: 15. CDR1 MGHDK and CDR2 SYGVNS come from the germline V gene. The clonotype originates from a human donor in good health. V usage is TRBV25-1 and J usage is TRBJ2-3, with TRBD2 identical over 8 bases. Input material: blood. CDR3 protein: CASSEWSESGGGPSTDTQYF. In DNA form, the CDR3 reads TGTGCCAGCAGTGAATGGTCGGAGTCCGGGGGGGGGCCCAGCACAGATACGCAGTATTTT.